Sequencing of this T cell receptor beta chain was carried out in a study of blood T cells in healthy people across ages. Points from the study as a whole: Among long-lived donors, naive CD4+ cells were more numerous and diversity higher than in aged donors. Unsorted PBMCs blocked a conclusive comparison of naive and antigen-experienced cells. Measured against age, TCR beta diversity per million T cells decreased in a roughly linear manner.

V was clipped by 5 bases and J by 3 bases, with 13 bases between them. Looked up from germline, CDR1 is MDHEN and CDR2 is SYDVKM. This CDR3 spans 14 amino acids. The use of a sample-barcoded 5' primer and a J-beta primer mix characterized a second PCR of roughly 6 to 12 cycles. TCRdb re-analysed the 5' RACE reads in MiXCR, keeping a single row per CDR3 protein. The repertoire holds about 970,000 distinct CDR3 sequences, with roughly 50% as singletons. As concerns this clonotype: Its antigen is not known.

The gene calls are TRBV28 and TRBJ2-5; D is uncertain. The sample comprised blood. This TCR was sampled from a woman aged 55-70 years in good health. The CDR3 coding sequence is TGTGCCAGCAGTAGACCATATGGCGAAGAGACCCAGTACTTC. Its translation is CASSRPYGEETQYF.